Listed below are T cell receptor beta chains from one sample, sequenced in a study of blood T cells in healthy people across ages. TCRdb passed the 5' RACE reads through MiXCR, listing each CDR3 protein once. The table records about 1,600,000 distinct CDR3 sequences, around two fifths of them present only once. The sample taken for sequencing was blood. The receptor source for this set is a woman younger than 35 in good health. The CDR3 runs from the conserved cysteine through the conserved F or W. Each record gives: V gene, clone size, D gene, J gene, CDR3 protein, CDR3 DNA. The D gene is left open where the match is weak. Clone size is stated in some rows and not others, as once, few, many or a class when expanded.

TRBV20-1	-	-	TRBJ2-5	CSASQKPTSEQYF	TGCAGTGCTAGCCAGAAGCCGACCAGTGAGCAGTACTTC
TRBV9	-	-	TRBJ1-3	CASSTRPSGNTIYF	TGTGCCAGCAGCACCCGTCCCTCTGGAAACACCATATATTTT
TRBV4-1	-	-	TRBJ1-1	CASSQPGQNTEAFF	TGCGCCAGCAGCCAACCGGGTCAGAACACTGAAGCTTTCTTT
TRBV10-3	-	-	TRBJ2-7	CAISEGSRSYEQYF	TGTGCCATCAGTGAAGGGTCCAGATCCTACGAGCAGTACTTC
TRBV2	few	-	TRBJ1-2	CASSQEQSYGYTF	TGTGCCAGCAGTCAGGAACAGAGCTATGGCTACACCTTC
TRBV20-1	-	TRBD2	TRBJ2-7	CSARETAGGRYEQYF	TGCAGTGCTAGGGAGACAGCGGGGGGGCGATACGAGCAGTACTTC
TRBV9	-	-	TRBJ2-1	CASSVGGGEETQFF	TGTGCCAGCAGCGTAGGAGGAGGCGAAGAGACCCAGTTCTTC
TRBV7-2	-	TRBD2	TRBJ2-3	CASSLDQFSGRTDTQYF	TGTGCCAGCAGCTTAGACCAATTTAGCGGGAGAACAGATACGCAGTATTTT
TRBV20-1	few	-	TRBJ2-7	CSARVDYEQYF	TGCAGTGCTAGGGTAGACTACGAGCAGTACTTC
TRBV28	-	TRBD1	TRBJ1-2	CAGRGGDSDTNYGYTF	TGTGCCGGAAGAGGGGGGGACAGTGATACAAACTATGGCTACACCTTC
TRBV7-2	-	-	TRBJ2-7	CASSLQGSRAPSYEQYF	TGTGCCAGCAGCTTACAAGGGAGTCGGGCACCGTCCTACGAGCAGTACTTC
TRBV12-5	-	-	TRBJ2-5	CASGYETQYF	TGTGCTAGCGGGTACGAGACCCAGTACTTC
TRBV3-1	few	-	TRBJ2-3	CASSPLWADTQYF	TGTGCCAGCAGCCCACTGTGGGCAGATACGCAGTATTTT
TRBV18	-	TRBD2	TRBJ2-3	CASLTTVLGGSSTDTQYF	TGTGCCAGCCTAACCACCGTCTTGGGCGGGAGTTCCACAGATACGCAGTATTTT
TRBV6-1	few	TRBD1	TRBJ1-6	CASIGRDRGRNSPLHF	TGTGCCAGCATTGGCCGGGACAGGGGGCGGAATTCACCCCTCCACTTT
TRBV3-1	few	-	TRBJ2-7	CASSQGPRYEQYF	TGTGCCAGCAGCCAAGGTCCCAGGTACGAGCAGTACTTC
TRBV18	-	-	TRBJ2-7	CASSPLQGPYNEQYF	TGTGCCAGCTCACCTTTGCAGGGTCCCTACAATGAGCAGTACTTC
TRBV7-9	-	-	TRBJ2-3	CASSARSEADTQYF	TGTGCCAGCAGCGCGCGGAGCGAAGCAGATACGCAGTATTTT